Detailed here is one T cell receptor (beta chain). The junction departs from the called germline gene at one end, perhaps through a read error. These data belong to a study of tumor and adjacent non-tumor tissue in lung cancer. No cell sorting was done before RNA was extracted from the tissue. The library came from three nested PCR rounds adapted from ARM-PCR protocols. TCRdb re-called the multiplex PCR reads with MiXCR, one entry per CDR3 protein. The data contain about 200,000 distinct CDR3 sequences, 71% of them singletons. The source is a man aged 60 to 69 with non-small cell lung cancer. The sample comprised lung tumor tissue.

The chain's CDR3 is CACRFRVGCVNEQFF. CDR3 sequence (DNA): TGTGCCTGCAGATTCAGAGTGGGGTGCGTGAATGAGCAGTTCTTC. The gene calls are TRBV11-3 and TRBJ2-1; no clear D. The CDR3 has 15 amino acids. Germline loops: CDR1 SGHNT, CDR2 YENEEA.